Each of the 9 T cell receptor beta chains below was sequenced from the same sample in a study of PD-1 blockade in classical Hodgkin lymphoma. Measured with immunoSEQ multiplex PCR; TCRdb has only the in-frame clones, and not every one. This sample has fewer than 50,000 clones, with roughly 90% found just once. Exposure to brentuximab vedotin varied, and each patient had relapsed following autologous stem cell transplantation. The sample was peripheral blood mononuclear cells (PBMCs), taken at baseline. These receptors all come from a human donor with classical Hodgkin lymphoma.

This clone was observed a handful of times. The chain employs TRBV19 and TRBJ1-5; the D is unclear. Germline V gene data show CDR1 as LNHDA and CDR2 as SQIVND (reference sequence). The CDR3 loop spans 12 amino acids. Trimming left V 6 bases short and J 4 bases short, with 7 bases between. The CDR3 loop is CASRLGNQPQHF. The DNA of the CDR3 is TGTGCCAGTAGGTTAGGGAATCAGCCCCAGCATTTT.

This clone was picked up one time. The chain links TRBV23-1 to TRBJ1-5, with a possible D match to TRBD1 (5 bases). TRBV23-1 is recorded as an ORF, its role being uncertain. Trimming stripped 5 bases from V and 2 bases from J, with 10 bases between. This CDR3 spans 14 amino acids. CDR3 nucleotides: TGCGCCAGCAGTGGAGGGGAGGGCAATCAGCCCCAGCATTTT. It encodes CASSGGEGNQPQHF.

The chain combines TRBV5-1 with TRBJ2-3; 8 bases match TRBD1. The CDR3 consists of 16 residues. The V and J ends lost 3 bases and 2 bases, in that order; junction bases with no gene match: 8. CDR1 and CDR2 (germline): SGHRS, YFSETQ. As DNA, the CDR3 is TGCGCCAGCAGCTCCCCGGACAGGGATGCCACAGATACGCAGTATTTT. This sequence encodes CASSSPDRDATDTQYF.

V is TRBV9 and J is TRBJ2-4, with 10 bases matching TRBD1. The ends lost 4 bases at V and 4 bases at J; junction bases unmatched: 8. The CDR3 has 16 amino acids. CDR1 is SGDLS, CDR2 YYNGEE, per germline. This chain's CDR3 is CASSPGQGVIKNIQYF. CDR3 DNA: TGTGCCAGCAGCCCAGGACAGGGGGTGATAAAAAACATTCAGTACTTC.

This clone was detected once. The chain recombines TRBV6-5 with TRBJ2-1, with 9 bases that match TRBD2. Trimming cost V 7 bases and J 8 bases; bases outside gene matches: 12. Per germline, CDR1 MNHEY and CDR2 SVGAGI. This CDR3 has 15 amino acids. CDR3 bases: TGTGCCAGCAACCCTAGCGGGGCCCAAGGGGATGAGCAGTTCTTC. Translated, it gives CASNPSGAQGDEQFF.

In its sample, this clone was seen once. The gene calls are TRBV10-3 and TRBJ2-7, with TRBD1 matching 7 bases. The CDR3 is 14 amino acids. The V gene's germline CDR1 is ENHRY and CDR2 SYGVKD. With 0 bases clipped from V and 7 bases from J, the junction kept 6 bases outside the gene matches. CDR3 loop: CAISESTGRGEQYF. CDR3 in DNA: TGTGCCATCAGTGAGTCGACAGGGCGAGGGGAGCAGTACTTC.

The chain employs TRBV7-9 and TRBJ1-1; D gene ambiguous. The V gene lost 5 bases and the J gene lost 3 bases, with 10 bases spanning the gap. Germline V CDR1 and CDR2: SEHNR, FQNEAQ (reference sequence). This CDR3 region has 13 residues. CDR3 amino acids: CASSPDTYTEAFF. The CDR3 DNA is TGTGCCAGCAGCCCAGACACCTACACTGAAGCTTTCTTT.

A note on this clone: The junction departs from the called germline gene at one end, perhaps through a read error. The genes are TRBV19 and TRBJ2-5; D is uncertain. Germline values: CDR1 LNHDA, CDR2 SQIVND (reference sequence). The CDR3 runs to 16 residues. CDR3 nucleotides: TGTGCCAGTAGTATACTTCGGACCAGTGGGCAAGGGACCCAGTACTTC. Protein product: CASSILRTSGQGTQYF.

The rearrangement joins TRBV7-3 to TRBJ1-1, with 7 positions matching TRBD1. This CDR3 spans 14 amino acids. V shed 4 bases and J 5 bases; nucleotides not matched to a gene: 7. The germline V gene encodes CDR1 SGHTA and CDR2 FQGTGA. The CDR3 protein is CASSSSGGRTEAFF. CDR3 in DNA: TGTGCCAGCAGCTCCTCAGGGGGAAGGACTGAAGCTTTCTTT.